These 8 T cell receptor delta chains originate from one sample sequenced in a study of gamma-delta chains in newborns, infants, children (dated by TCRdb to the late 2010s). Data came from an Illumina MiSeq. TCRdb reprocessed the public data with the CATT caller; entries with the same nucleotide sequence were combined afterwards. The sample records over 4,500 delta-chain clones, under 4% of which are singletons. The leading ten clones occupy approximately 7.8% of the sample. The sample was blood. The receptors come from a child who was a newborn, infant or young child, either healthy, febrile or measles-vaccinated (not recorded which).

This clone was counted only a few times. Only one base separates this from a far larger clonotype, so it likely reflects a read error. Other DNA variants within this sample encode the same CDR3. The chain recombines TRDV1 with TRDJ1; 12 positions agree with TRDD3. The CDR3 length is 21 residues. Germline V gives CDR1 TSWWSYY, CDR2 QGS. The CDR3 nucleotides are TGTGCTCTTGGGGATCGACCCCCGACTGGGGGATACCAAACTATAACCGACAAACTCATCTTT. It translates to CALGDRPPTGGYQTITDKLIF.

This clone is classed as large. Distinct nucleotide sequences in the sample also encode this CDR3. As DNA, the CDR3 is TGTGCCTGTGACACTGGGGGATACGTCTCCTGGGACACCCGACAGATGTTTTTC. It codes for CACDTGGYVSWDTRQMFF. The chain is built from TRDV2 and TRDJ3; 11 bases fit TRDD3. J lost 0 bases, V lost 1 base, and 1 base had no gene match. The CDR3 is 18 residues long. Germline V gives CDR1 GEAIGNYY, CDR2 EKD.

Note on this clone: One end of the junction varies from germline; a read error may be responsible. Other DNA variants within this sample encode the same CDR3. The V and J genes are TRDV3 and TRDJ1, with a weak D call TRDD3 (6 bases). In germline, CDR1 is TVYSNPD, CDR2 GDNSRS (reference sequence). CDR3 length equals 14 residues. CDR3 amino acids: CAFSGAGAFDKLIF. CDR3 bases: TGTGCCTTTAGTGGGGCTGGGGCATTCGATAAGCTCATCTTT.

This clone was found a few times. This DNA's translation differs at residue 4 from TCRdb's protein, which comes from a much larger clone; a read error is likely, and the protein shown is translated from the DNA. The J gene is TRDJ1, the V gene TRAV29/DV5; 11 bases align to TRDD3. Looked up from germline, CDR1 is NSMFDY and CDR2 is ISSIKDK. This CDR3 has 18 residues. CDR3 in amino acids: CAAMSSYWGIGGTDKLIF. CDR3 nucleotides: TGTGCGGCAATGTCCTCGTACTGGGGGATAGGGGGGACCGATAAACTCATCTTT.

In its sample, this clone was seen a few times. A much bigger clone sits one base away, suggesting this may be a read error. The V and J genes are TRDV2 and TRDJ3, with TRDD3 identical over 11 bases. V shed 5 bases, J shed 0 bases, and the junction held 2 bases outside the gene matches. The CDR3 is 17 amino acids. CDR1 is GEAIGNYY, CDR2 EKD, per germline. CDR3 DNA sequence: TGTGCCTGTGGCACTGGGGGATACTCCTGGGACACCCGACAGATGTTTTTC. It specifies CACGTGGYSWDTRQMFF.

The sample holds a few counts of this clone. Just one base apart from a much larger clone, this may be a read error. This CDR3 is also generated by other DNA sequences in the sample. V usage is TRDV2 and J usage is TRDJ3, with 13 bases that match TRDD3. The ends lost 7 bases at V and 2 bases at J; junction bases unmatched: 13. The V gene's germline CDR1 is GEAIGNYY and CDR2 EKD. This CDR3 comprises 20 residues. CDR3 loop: CACDYRYWGIRPWDTRQMFF. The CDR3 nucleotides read TGTGCCTGCGACTACCGGTACTGGGGGATACGCCCCTGGGACACCCGACAGATGTTTTTC.

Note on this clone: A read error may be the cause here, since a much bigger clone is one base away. CDR3 sequence: CAGSSRNILGDIGAWGTRQMFF. The CDR3 DNA sequence: TGTGCCGGAAGCTCCCGGAATATACTGGGGGATATCGGCGCCTGGGGCACCCGACAGATGTTTTTC. The chain carries TRDV3 and TRDJ3; 11 nucleotides line up with TRDD3. Germline V CDR1 and CDR2: TVYSNPD, GDNSRS (reference sequence). The CDR3 runs 22 residues. Variable domain in full (rest from reference TRDV3 and TRDJ3): CDKVTQSSPDQTVASGSEVVLLCTYDTVYSNPDLFWYRIRPDYSFQFVFYGDNSRSEGADFTQGRFSVKHILTQKAFHLVISPVRTEDSATYYCAGSSRNILGDIGAWGTRQMFFGTGIKLFVEP.

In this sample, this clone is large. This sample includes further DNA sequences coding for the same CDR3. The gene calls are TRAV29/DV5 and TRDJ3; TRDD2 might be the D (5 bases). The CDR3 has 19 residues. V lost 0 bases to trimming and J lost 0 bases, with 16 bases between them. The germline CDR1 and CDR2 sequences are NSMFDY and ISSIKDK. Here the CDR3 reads CAASALSTPSSWDTRQMFF. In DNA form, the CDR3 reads TGTGCAGCAAGCGCCCTCAGTACTCCTAGCTCCTGGGACACCCGACAGATGTTTTTC.